This T cell receptor beta chain emerged from a study of blood T cell repertoires in COVID-19. As for the study in general: The United States, Italy and Spain supplied acute and convalescent COVID-19 samples.

Individuals aged about 18 to 95 years were recruited from fewer than 25 US areas. The study assigned cohorts using participant-reported clinical history. Two consecutive negative NP/OP PCR tests, clearance, or resolved symptoms defined Cohort 3 recovery. The CDR3 extends over 15 amino acids. CDR1 and CDR2 from the germline V gene are SGHTA and FQGNSA. V lost 6 bases, J lost 4 bases, and 18 bases lay in between. The method was immunoSEQ multiplex PCR; TCRdb's version includes in-frame clones alone and lacks a portion of them. The sample contains a few hundred thousand clones, 88% of which appear only once.

The TCR originated in a woman aged 50 to 65 who had recovered from COVID-19. Sequenced: PBMCs or T cells enriched from blood (not recorded which). The chain employs TRBV7-2 and TRBJ2-5; possible D gene TRBD2, 5 bases. The CDR3 coding sequence is TGTGCCAGCAGTCGGAGAGAGGGTCGGGTAGAGACCCAGTACTTC. Protein sequence: CASSRREGRVETQYF.